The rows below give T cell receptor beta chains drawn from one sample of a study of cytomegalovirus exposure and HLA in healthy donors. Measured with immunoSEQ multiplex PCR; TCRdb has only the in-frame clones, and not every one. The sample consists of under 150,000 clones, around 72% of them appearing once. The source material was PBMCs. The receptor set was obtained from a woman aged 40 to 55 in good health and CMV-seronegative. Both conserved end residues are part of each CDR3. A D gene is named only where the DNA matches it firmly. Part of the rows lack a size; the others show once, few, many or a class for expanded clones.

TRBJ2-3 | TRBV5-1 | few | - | CASKTGTTSTDTQYF | TGCGCCAGCAAGACAGGAACTACTAGCACAGATACGCAGTATTTT
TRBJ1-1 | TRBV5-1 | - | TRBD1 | CASSPDRGLVTEAFF | TGCGCCAGCAGCCCGGACAGGGGGCTGGTCACTGAAGCTTTCTTT
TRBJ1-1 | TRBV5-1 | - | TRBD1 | CASSSSIQTGGLEAFF | TGCGCCAGCAGCTCATCAATACAAACAGGGGGCCTTGAAGCTTTCTTT
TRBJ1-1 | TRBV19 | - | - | CASSPQGGTEAFF | TGTGCCAGTAGTCCCCAAGGGGGCACTGAAGCTTTCTTT
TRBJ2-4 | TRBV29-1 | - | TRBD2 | CSAQGLAANIQYF | TGCAGCGCCCAGGGACTAGCGGCAAACATTCAGTACTTC
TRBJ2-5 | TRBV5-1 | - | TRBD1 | CASSQGQGGETQYF | TGCGCCAGCAGCCAGGGACAGGGTGGAGAGACCCAGTACTTC
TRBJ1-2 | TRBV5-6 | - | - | CASSSMSGGLRNYGYTF | TGTGCCAGCAGCTCAATGAGTGGAGGGTTGAGAAACTATGGCTACACCTTC
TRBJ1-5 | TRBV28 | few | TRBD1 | CASSSYRGGQPQHF | TGTGCCAGCAGCTCGTACAGGGGTGGCCAGCCCCAGCATTTT
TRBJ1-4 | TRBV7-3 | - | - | CASSPGGRGNEKLFF | TGTGCCAGCAGCCCCGGGGGACGGGGGAATGAAAAACTGTTTTTT
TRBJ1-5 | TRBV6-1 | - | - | CASSAGRDQPQHF | TGTGCCAGCAGTGCGGGAAGGGATCAGCCCCAGCATTTT
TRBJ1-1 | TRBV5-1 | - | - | CASSLAGSIMNTEAFF | TGCGCCAGCAGCTTGGCGGGTTCCATCATGAACACTGAAGCTTTCTTT
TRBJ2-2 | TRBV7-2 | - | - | CASGQGGELFF | TGTGCCAGCGGCCAGGGCGGGGAGCTGTTTTTT
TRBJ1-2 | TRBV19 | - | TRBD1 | CASSTGRGFVDGYTF | TGTGCCAGTAGTACGGGCAGGGGGTTCGTTGATGGCTACACCTTC
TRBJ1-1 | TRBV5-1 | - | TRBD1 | CASSLDPGQGMAFF | TGCGCCAGCAGCTTGGACCCGGGACAGGGGATGGCTTTCTTT
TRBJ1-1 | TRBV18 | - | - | CASSPNRNTEAFF | TGTGCCAGCTCACCCAACAGGAACACTGAAGCTTTCTTT
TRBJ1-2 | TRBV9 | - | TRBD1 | CASSVGDRDNYGYTF | TGTGCCAGCAGCGTAGGGGACAGAGATAACTATGGCTACACCTTC
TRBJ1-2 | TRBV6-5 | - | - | CASSPGTKYGYTF | TGTGCCAGCAGTCCCGGGACAAAGTATGGCTACACCTTC
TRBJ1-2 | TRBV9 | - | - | CASSSRPGHHDNYGYTF | TGTGCCAGCAGCTCGCGCCCGGGACACCATGACAACTATGGCTACACCTTC
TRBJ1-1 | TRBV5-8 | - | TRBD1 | CASSTPYRGTEAFF | TGTGCCAGCAGCACACCATACAGGGGCACTGAAGCTTTCTTT
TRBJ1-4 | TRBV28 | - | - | CASSPPTGTWLDEKLFF | TGTGCCAGCAGTCCCCCGACAGGTACCTGGCTTGATGAAAAACTGTTTTTT
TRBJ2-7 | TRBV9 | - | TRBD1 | CASSVGTGGFSYEQYF | TGTGCCAGCAGCGTAGGAACAGGGGGCTTCTCCTACGAGCAGTACTTC
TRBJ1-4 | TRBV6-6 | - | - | CASTIGVRNEKLFF | TGTGCCAGCACCATAGGAGTCCGGAATGAAAAACTGTTTTTT
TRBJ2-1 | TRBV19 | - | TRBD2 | CASTGLAGGSYNEQFF | TGTGCCAGTACCGGACTAGCGGGGGGCTCCTACAATGAGCAGTTCTTC
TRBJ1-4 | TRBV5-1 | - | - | CASSTGATNEKLFF | TGCGCCAGCTCAACCGGGGCAACTAATGAAAAACTGTTTTTT
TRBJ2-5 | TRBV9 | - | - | CASSVQGSQETQYF | TGTGCCAGCAGCGTACAGGGCAGCCAAGAGACCCAGTACTTC
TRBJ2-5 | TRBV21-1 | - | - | CASSTEKEREVKRGYQETQYF | TGTGCCAGCAGCACCGAAAAGGAAAGGGAGGTCAAGCGGGGGTACCAAGAGACCCAGTACTTC
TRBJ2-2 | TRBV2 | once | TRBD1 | CASSADRANTGELFF | TGTGCCAGCAGTGCGGACAGGGCGAACACCGGGGAGCTGTTTTTT
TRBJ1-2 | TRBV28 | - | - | CASSLPQQKPYGYTF | TGTGCCAGCAGTTTACCACAACAGAAGCCCTATGGCTACACCTTC
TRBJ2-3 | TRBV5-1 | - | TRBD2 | CASSSSWGGGMRGTDTQYF | TGCGCCAGCAGCTCTTCATGGGGCGGGGGGATGCGGGGCACAGATACGCAGTATTTT
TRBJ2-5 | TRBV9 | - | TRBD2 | CASSVNPAGDQETQYF | TGTGCCAGCAGCGTAAACCCAGCGGGGGACCAAGAGACCCAGTACTTC
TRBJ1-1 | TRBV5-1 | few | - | CASSAVDRSSTEAFF | TGCGCCAGCAGCGCTGTAGACAGGTCATCCACTGAAGCTTTCTTT
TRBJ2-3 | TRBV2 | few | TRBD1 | CASSANGQGGDTQYF | TGTGCCAGCAGCGCGAACGGACAGGGAGGAGATACGCAGTATTTT
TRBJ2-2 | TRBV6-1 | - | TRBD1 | CASSYQGDTGELFF | TGTGCCAGCAGTTATCAGGGGGACACCGGGGAGCTGTTTTTT
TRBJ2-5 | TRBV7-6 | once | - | CASSRGIHGQETQYF | TGTGCCAGCAGCCGGGGGATCCATGGACAAGAGACCCAGTACTTC
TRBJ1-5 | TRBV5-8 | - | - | CASSAGILGPQHF | TGTGCCAGCAGCGCAGGGATCCTTGGGCCCCAGCATTTT
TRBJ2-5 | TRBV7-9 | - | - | CASSILGGLQETQYF | TGTGCCAGCAGCATATTGGGGGGGCTTCAAGAGACCCAGTACTTC
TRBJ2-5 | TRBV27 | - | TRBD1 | CASSQTGVKETQYF | TGTGCCAGCAGTCAAACAGGGGTCAAAGAGACCCAGTACTTC
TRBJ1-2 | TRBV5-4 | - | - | CASSSTEPVSNYGYTF | TGTGCCAGCAGCTCGACAGAGCCGGTATCTAACTATGGCTACACCTTC
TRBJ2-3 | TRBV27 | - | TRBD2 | CASSIKGLAASTDTQYF | TGTGCCAGCAGTATCAAAGGACTAGCGGCTAGCACAGATACGCAGTATTTT
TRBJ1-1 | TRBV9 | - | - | CASSVVTGNTEAFF | TGTGCCAGCAGCGTAGTCACAGGGAACACTGAAGCTTTCTTT
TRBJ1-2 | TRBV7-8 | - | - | CASSLEGGGWYGYTF | TGTGCCAGCAGCTTAGAGGGAGGGGGTTGGTATGGCTACACCTTC
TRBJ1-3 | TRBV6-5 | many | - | CASREDLAGNTIYF | TGTGCCAGCAGGGAGGACCTAGCTGGAAACACCATATATTTT
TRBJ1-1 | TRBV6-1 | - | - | CASSVGAWTSNTEAFF | TGTGCCAGCAGTGTAGGAGCCTGGACATCGAACACTGAAGCTTTCTTT
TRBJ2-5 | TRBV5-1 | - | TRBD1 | CASSKDRGLGGQETQYF | TGCGCCAGCAGTAAGGACAGGGGGCTGGGGGGACAAGAGACCCAGTACTTC